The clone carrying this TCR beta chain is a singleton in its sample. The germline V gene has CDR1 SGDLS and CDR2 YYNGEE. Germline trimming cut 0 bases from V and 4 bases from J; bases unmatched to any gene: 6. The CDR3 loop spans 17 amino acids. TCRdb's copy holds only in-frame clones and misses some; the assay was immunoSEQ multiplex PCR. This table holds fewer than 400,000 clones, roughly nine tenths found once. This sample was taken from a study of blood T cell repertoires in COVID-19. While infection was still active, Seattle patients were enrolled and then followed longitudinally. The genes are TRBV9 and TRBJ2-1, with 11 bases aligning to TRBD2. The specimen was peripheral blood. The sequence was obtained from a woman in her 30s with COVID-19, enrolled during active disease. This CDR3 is CASSVEWGTSGYNEQFF. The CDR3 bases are TGTGCCAGCAGCGTAGAATGGGGGACTAGCGGTTACAATGAGCAGTTCTTC.